The 25 T cell receptor beta chains reported below all come from one sample, sequenced in a study of graft-versus-host responses after intestinal transplantation. Clones were sequenced by immunoSEQ multiplex PCR, and TCRdb holds only the in-frame ones, with some missing. The sample lists about 88,000 clones; over 90% were seen once. The antigens these receptors bind are not known. The specimen was unstimulated CD4+ T cells sorted from spleen or lymph node cells, collected before transplant. These receptors all stem from a human donor who was the organ donor for an intestinal transplant.

V and J are TRBV5-4 and TRBJ2-7, with D perhaps TRBD1 (5 bases). The CDR3 is 12 residues long. V was pared by 4 bases and J by 5 bases, with 10 bases between. Germline V gene lookup returns CDR1 SGHNT and CDR2 YYREEE (reference sequence). In DNA form, the CDR3 reads TGTGCCAGCAGCCAATGGGGCAACGAGCAGTACTTC. This sequence encodes CASSQWGNEQYF.

The chain uses TRBV28 and TRBJ1-6; D ambiguous. V lost 3 bases and J lost 6, with 6 bases in between. Germline CDR1 and CDR2: MDHEN and SYDVKM. This CDR3 is 13 amino acids long. CDR3 in DNA: TGTGCCAGCAGTTTGTCAGTTAATTCACCCCTCCACTTT. Translating it yields CASSLSVNSPLHF.

The rearrangement joins TRBV10-3 to TRBJ2-5; D not resolved. CDR3 length equals 14 residues. Germline V lookup: CDR1 ENHRY, CDR2 SYGVKD. V gave up 2 bases and J gave up 1 base, with 8 bases separating them. Written as DNA, the CDR3 is TGTGCCATCAGTGAGGCCCGTTTCCAAGAGACCCAGTACTTC. Its protein product is CAISEARFQETQYF.

This chain joins TRBV2 and TRBJ2-2; possible D gene TRBD1, 5 bases. Trimming stripped 7 bases from V and 0 bases from J, with 6 bases between. The CDR3 length is 13 residues. Per the germline V gene, CDR1 is SNHLY and CDR2 is FYNNEI. CDR3: CASKTANTGELFF. In nucleotides, the CDR3 is TGTGCCAGCAAGACAGCGAACACCGGGGAGCTGTTTTTT.

This sequence joins TRBV6-5 and TRBJ1-3; D possibly corresponds to TRBD1 (5 bases). The V end lost 6 bases, the J end lost 2 bases, and 14 bases lay between the germline ends. From germline, CDR1 is MNHEY and CDR2 SVGAGI. CDR3 length: 15 amino acids. CDR3 sequence (DNA): TGTGCCAGCAGAAGCCCCGGGGGGACTGGAAACACCATATATTTT. Its translation: CASRSPGGTGNTIYF.

This chain connects TRBV29-1 to TRBJ2-3; 11 bases are shared with TRBD2. The CDR3 length is 16 residues. The ends lost 3 bases at V and 3 bases at J; junction bases unmatched: 8. CDR1 is SQVTM and CDR2 is ANQGSEA in the germline V gene. CDR3 protein: CSVEDPASGGTDTQYF. In DNA form, the CDR3 reads TGCAGCGTTGAGGACCCGGCTAGCGGGGGGACAGATACGCAGTATTTT.

V and J are TRBV6-6 and TRBJ2-5; perhaps TRBD1 as D (5 bases). The CDR3 spans 11 residues. V was trimmed by 6 bases and J by 5 bases, leaving 7 bases between them. Per the germline V gene, CDR1 is MNHNY and CDR2 is SVGAGI (reference sequence). Written as DNA, the CDR3 is TGTGCCAGCAGCAACAGGGAGACCCAGTACTTC. It is translated as CASSNRETQYF.

The rearrangement joins TRBV5-6 to TRBJ1-6, with 10 bases identical to TRBD1. V lost 4 bases, J lost 6 bases, and 4 bases stayed unmatched. Germline CDR1 SGHDT, CDR2 YYEEEE. The CDR3 runs to 15 residues. CDR3 loop: CASSDRDRGNSPLHF. The CDR3 nucleotides read TGTGCCAGCAGCGACCGGGACAGGGGTAATTCACCCCTCCACTTT.

V usage is TRBV11-3 and J usage is TRBJ2-3; D is unresolved. Germline CDR1 SGHNT, CDR2 YENEEA. V dropped 8 bases and J dropped 3 bases, with 3 bases sitting between them. The CDR3 totals 10 residues. The CDR3 DNA is TGTGCCAGCGGAACAGATACGCAGTATTTT. Encoded protein: CASGTDTQYF. Full variable domain (remainder filled in from reference TRBV11-3 and TRBJ2-3): EAGVVQSPRYKIIEKKQPVAFWCNPISGHNTLYWYLQNLGQGPELLIRYENEEAVDDSQLPKDRFSAERLKGVDSTLKIQPAELGDSAVYLCASGTDTQYFGPGTRLTVL.

The chain joins TRBV11-2 to TRBJ2-5; 8 bases agree with TRBD2. The CDR3 is made up of 16 amino acids. The V gene's germline CDR1 is SGHAT and CDR2 FQNNGV. J gave up 7 bases and V 3 bases, and 13 bases lay outside the gene matches. The CDR3 DNA follows: TGTGCCAGCAGCTTCCGCGGGGGGACCTCCGGAATGACCCAGTACTTC. Amino acid sequence: CASSFRGGTSGMTQYF.

This rearrangement joins TRBV18 to TRBJ1-3; D may be TRBD1 (6 bases). CDR1 KGHSH and CDR2 LQKENI come from the germline V gene. This CDR3 comprises 18 residues. Trimming took off 2 bases at V and 0 bases at J, with 17 bases between the two ends. The CDR3 region has the DNA TGTGCCAGCTCACCAGACCGAACAGGGACTCTCTCTGGAAACACCATATATTTT. Encoded protein: CASSPDRTGTLSGNTIYF. The full variable domain, its missing parts supplied by reference TRBV18 and TRBJ1-3, is NAGVMQNPRHLVRRRGQEARLRCSPMKGHSHVYWYRQLPEEGLKFMVYLQKENIIDESGMPKERFSAEFPKEGPSILRIQQVVRGDSAAYFCASSPDRTGTLSGNTIYFGEGSWLTVV.

The rearrangement links TRBV11-2 to TRBJ1-5; D is perhaps TRBD1 (6 bases). The CDR3 runs 13 residues. In germline, CDR1 is SGHAT, CDR2 FQNNGV. Trimming cost V 8 bases and J 5 bases, with 13 bases left between them. CDR3 nucleotide sequence: TGTGCCAGCGCACCGGGGGCTTATCAGCCCCAGCATTTT. It encodes CASAPGAYQPQHF.

The chain joins TRBV18 to TRBJ2-6, with D perhaps TRBD1 or TRBD2 (5 bases each). V shed 0 bases and J shed 0 bases, with 9 bases lying between them. Germline assignment: CDR1 KGHSH and CDR2 LQKENI. The length of the CDR3 is 17 residues. CDR3 region: CASSPPGTHSGANVLTF. CDR3 bases: TGTGCCAGCTCACCACCTGGGACCCACTCTGGGGCCAACGTCCTGACTTTC. The full variable domain, completed using reference TRBV18 and TRBJ2-6, is NAGVMQNPRHLVRRRGQEARLRCSPMKGHSHVYWYRQLPEEGLKFMVYLQKENIIDESGMPKERFSAEFPKEGPSILRIQQVVRGDSAAYFCASSPPGTHSGANVLTFGAGSRLTVL.

The chain links TRBV7-9 to TRBJ2-1; TRBD2 might be the D (5 bases). Trimming cost V 4 bases and J 15 bases, with 16 bases left between them. Germline CDR1 and CDR2: SEHNR and FQNEAQ (reference sequence). CDR3 length: 12 residues. In DNA, the CDR3 is TGTGCCAGCAGCTCCGGGGAGCTCAGTCGGTTCTTC. Protein sequence: CASSSGELSRFF.

The V and J genes are TRBV7-2 and TRBJ2-7, with 8 bases aligning to TRBD2. The CDR3 sequence is 15 residues long. Trimming took 2 bases from V and 6 from J; bases not matched to a gene: 9. Germline values: CDR1 SGHTA, CDR2 FQGNSA. CDR3 loop: CASSLFTSAGGEQYF. CDR3 coding DNA: TGTGCCAGCAGCTTATTCACGTCCGCGGGGGGCGAGCAGTACTTC.

In regard to this clone: The same CDR3 also results from other DNA sequences found in this sample. This chain uses TRBV10-3 with TRBJ1-2; TRBD1 matches 7 bases. Per germline, CDR1 ENHRY and CDR2 SYGVKD. CDR3 length: 15 amino acids. V trimming: 3 bases; J trimming: 2 bases; junction bases outside the gene matches: 6. The CDR3 loop reads CAISDSSDRNYGYTF. CDR3 nucleotides: TGTGCCATCAGTGACTCCTCGGACAGGAACTATGGCTACACCTTC.

The CDR3 bases are TGTGCCAGCAGCTTAGTTCAGGGCGGCTTCTCTGGAAACACCATATATTTT. As protein: CASSLVQGGFSGNTIYF. The chain employs TRBV7-6 and TRBJ1-3; D may be TRBD1 (5 bases). The V gene lost 1 base and the J gene lost 0 bases, with 13 bases spanning the gap. Germline loops: CDR1 SGHVS, CDR2 FNYEAQ. The CDR3 loop spans 17 amino acids.

The chain joins TRBV27 to TRBJ2-7; D perhaps matches TRBD2 (5 bases). The CDR3 loop spans 14 amino acids. Germline V gene lookup returns CDR1 MNHEY and CDR2 SMNVEV (reference sequence). Trimming removed 5 bases from V and 2 bases from J, with 13 bases in between. CDR3 DNA: TGTGCCAGCAGTCCCCGGACGGGAACCTACGAGCAGTACTTC. Translated: CASSPRTGTYEQYF.

V is TRBV11-2 and J is TRBJ2-1; D possibly corresponds to TRBD2 (5 bases). The CDR3 spans 17 residues. Germline V gives CDR1 SGHAT, CDR2 FQNNGV. Trimming shortened V by 2 bases and J by 0 bases, and 14 bases separated the two germline ends. This CDR3 is CASSLTAGPLSYNEQFF. In DNA, the CDR3 is TGTGCCAGCAGCTTAACGGCGGGCCCCCTCTCCTACAATGAGCAGTTCTTC.

The genes are TRBV6-5 and TRBJ2-1; 10 bases fit TRBD2. V was pared by 4 bases and J by 7 bases, with 10 bases of the junction left unmatched. Germline values: CDR1 MNHEY, CDR2 SVGAGI. This CDR3 is 16 amino acids long. CDR3 nucleotides: TGTGCCAGCAGTTGGAGTAGAGCGGGGGGGCCAAATGAGCAGTTCTTC. This codes for CASSWSRAGGPNEQFF.

This clone appeared a single time. The rearrangement uses TRBV7-9 and TRBJ1-6, with TRBD1 matching 9 bases. This CDR3 region has 14 residues. V gave up 5 bases and J gave up 6 bases; unmatched junction bases: 2. Germline CDR1 and CDR2: SEHNR and FQNEAQ (reference sequence). This CDR3 is CASSAGQGNSPLHF. For the CDR3, the DNA is TGTGCCAGCAGCGCGGGACAGGGTAATTCACCCCTCCACTTT.

The chain links TRBV11-3 to TRBJ2-3; no reliable D call. Per the germline V gene, CDR1 is SGHNT and CDR2 is YENEEA. V shed 5 bases and J shed 2 bases, with 11 bases lying between them. CDR3 length equals 14 residues. The CDR3 DNA sequence: TGTGCCAGCAGCCTGGGTGGGATCACAGATACGCAGTATTTT. Protein sequence: CASSLGGITDTQYF.

This clone turned up a few times. The chain couples TRBV6-5 to TRBJ2-7, with D possibly matching TRBD1 (5 bases). The CDR3 is 11 residues long. Germline-derived CDR1 and CDR2 are MNHEY and SVGAGI. Trimming shortened V by 6 bases and J by 3 bases, and 6 bases separated the two germline ends. CDR3 bases: TGTGCCAGCAGCGACAGCTACGAGCAGTACTTC. This gives the protein CASSDSYEQYF.

The chain is built from TRBV5-1 and TRBJ2-1; D is undetermined. V lost 3 bases, J lost 0 bases, and 13 bases lay in between. Germline V CDR1 and CDR2: SGHRS, YFSETQ. The CDR3 consists of 16 residues. CDR3 in amino acids: CASSWDGLNSYNEQFF. CDR3 bases: TGCGCCAGCAGCTGGGATGGGTTGAACTCCTACAATGAGCAGTTCTTC.

The chain links TRBV6-1 to TRBJ1-5; no definite D call. This CDR3 has 9 amino acids. Germline V lookup: CDR1 MNHNS, CDR2 SASEGT. The V end was cut by 6 bases, the J end by 10 bases, with 4 bases between. CDR3 sequence: CASSPPQHF. In nucleotides, the CDR3 is TGTGCCAGCAGCCCCCCCCAGCATTTT.